Given below is one TCR beta chain in context. Antigen: not known. This specimen belongs to a study of blood T cells in healthy people across ages. Study-level points and caveats: With unsorted PBMCs, a conclusive comparison of naive versus antigen-experienced cells was not possible. One million T cells yielded diversity estimates that were considered underestimates.

With a J-beta primer mix and a sample-barcoded 5' primer, a second PCR ran roughly 7 to 11 cycles. Carrying 12 random nucleotides, a template-switch adaptor labeled each individual cDNA molecule. In TCRdb, the 5' RACE reads were re-called with MiXCR into one record per CDR3 protein. This table holds 920,000 or so distinct CDR3 sequences, around 45% found once. Trimming removed 4 bases from V and 1 base from J; junction bases left unmatched: 9. The CDR3 is 16 amino acids. The germline V gene encodes CDR1 MNHEY and CDR2 SVGEGT. No fewer than 5.5 micrograms of total RNA were isolated from every sample. This TCR came from a woman aged 55-70 years in good health. V and J are TRBV6-2 or TRBV6-3 and TRBJ2-7; 8 bases match TRBD2. Material for sequencing was blood. The CDR3 reads CASSFGLAGISYEQYF. CDR3 nucleotide sequence: TGTGCCAGCAGTTTTGGTTTAGCGGGGATATCCTACGAGCAGTACTTC.